Below are 30 T cell receptor beta chains sequenced from a single sample in a study of T cell repertoires in cytomegalovirus infection. The antigens for these receptors are not known. TCRdb independently ran MiXCR on the reads; one entry per CDR3 protein. This table has about 740,000 distinct CDR3 sequences, roughly 36% appearing once. This specimen was cultured PBMCs, taken from culture after CMV antigen stimulation. The receptors were gathered from a human donor in good health (CMV status not recorded). Some clones in this sample may be carry-over from other donors' samples.

The chain has TRBV5-1 and TRBJ2-3, with 8 bases matching TRBD2. The CDR3 extends over 16 amino acids. The junction had 9 bases not matched to a gene; V was cut back by 4 bases and J by 2 bases. Germline V gives CDR1 SGHRS, CDR2 YFSETQ. The CDR3 here is CASSPRGGTFTDTQYF. CDR3 sequence (DNA): TGCGCCAGCAGCCCCCGGGGGGGGACGTTCACAGATACGCAGTATTTT.

There are a few counts of this clonotype. V and J are TRBV20-1 and TRBJ2-3; 8 bases map to TRBD2. The J segment lost 6 bases and the V segment lost 1 base, leaving 9 bases of the junction unmatched. The CDR3 consists of 15 residues. Per germline, CDR1 DFQATT and CDR2 SNEGSKA (reference sequence). CDR3 DNA sequence: TGCAGTGCTAGAGTGGCGGGACTAGGAAGTGATACGCAGTATTTT. This codes for CSARVAGLGSDTQYF.

CDR3 DNA sequence: TGTGCCACCTCACCCCCCGGGATCGTGTACAATGAGCAGTTCTTC. Translated, it gives CATSPPGIVYNEQFF. The V gene is TRBV19, the J gene TRBJ2-1; maybe TRBD2 (5 bases). The CDR3 covers 15 residues. V was cut by 10 bases and J by 4 bases, with 20 bases left in between. Per the germline V gene, CDR1 is LNHDA and CDR2 is SQIVND (reference sequence).

The genes are TRBV11-3 and TRBJ2-1, with D maybe TRBD1 (5 bases). Germline assignment: CDR1 SGHNT and CDR2 YENEEA. The V end was cut by 5 bases, the J end by 9 bases, with 14 bases between. The CDR3 contains 13 residues. In nucleotides, the CDR3 is TGTGCCAGCAGCCCCGTGCATAGGGGTGAGCAGTTCTTC. Residues: CASSPVHRGEQFF.

This clonotype was seen once. The chain is built from TRBV20-1 and TRBJ1-1; D unclear. In germline, CDR1 is DFQATT, CDR2 SNEGSKA (reference sequence). V lost 1 base and J lost 5, with 11 bases in between. The CDR3 contains 13 residues. In DNA form, the CDR3 reads TGCAGTGCTAGAGCCCCGCCTTCAACTGAAGCTTTCTTT. Amino acid sequence: CSARAPPSTEAFF.

J is TRBJ1-4 and V is TRBV20-1; D is undetermined. CDR1 is DFQATT and CDR2 is SNEGSKA in the germline V gene (reference sequence). The CDR3 sequence is 14 residues long. Trimming took off 3 bases at V and 0 bases at J, with 8 bases between the two ends. The CDR3 protein is CSASIAATNEKLFF. In DNA form, the CDR3 reads TGCAGTGCTAGTATTGCTGCAACTAATGAAAAACTGTTTTTT.

The J gene is TRBJ2-3, the V gene TRBV12-3 or TRBV12-4, with a tentative D call TRBD2 (7 bases). V shed 8 bases and J shed 2 bases, with 14 bases lying between them. The CDR3 is 14 residues long. The CDR3 DNA sequence: TGTGCCAGCCTCTTCCGGGGGGCCACAGATACGCAGTATTTT. Amino acid sequence: CASLFRGATDTQYF.

V is TRBV2 and J is TRBJ1-4; 12 positions match TRBD1. The ends lost 6 bases at V and 4 bases at J; junction bases unmatched: 9. The CDR3 totals 17 residues. In germline, CDR1 is SNHLY, CDR2 FYNNEI. The CDR3 loop reads CASRAGTGGLGNEKLFF. The CDR3 region has the DNA TGTGCCAGCAGGGCCGGGACAGGGGGCCTTGGTAATGAAAAACTGTTTTTT.

V is TRBV7-8 and J is TRBJ2-5, with a tentative D call TRBD1 (6 bases). With 4 bases removed from V and 4 bases from J, the gap between germline ends came to 19 bases. This CDR3 contains 16 residues. Germline CDR1 is SGHVS and CDR2 is FQNEAQ. The CDR3 is CASSSQGFGLRETQYF. In DNA, the CDR3 is TGTGCCAGCAGCTCCCAGGGGTTTGGATTGAGAGAGACCCAGTACTTC. Combining the CDR3 with reference TRBV7-8 and TRBJ2-5 gives the whole variable domain GAGVSQSPRYKVAKRGQDVALRCDPISGHVSLFWYQQALGQGPEFLTYFQNEAQLDKSGLPSDRFFAERPEGSVSTLKIQRTQQEDSAVYLCASSSQGFGLRETQYFGPGTRLLVL.

In this sample, this clonotype turned up a few times. V gene TRBV12-3 or TRBV12-4 combines with J gene TRBJ1-6, with D possibly TRBD1 on 6 matching bases. The CDR3 spans 14 residues. Trimming stripped 5 bases from V and 7 bases from J, with 12 bases between. This chain's CDR3 is CASSHYRENSPLHF. The DNA of the CDR3 is TGTGCCAGCAGTCACTACAGGGAAAATTCACCCCTCCACTTT.

This chain links TRBV27 with TRBJ2-1; D unclear. The CDR3 extends over 13 amino acids. V gave up 3 bases and J gave up 5 bases, with 8 bases separating them. Germline V gene sequence: CDR1 MNHEY, CDR2 SMNVEV (reference sequence). CDR3 region: CASSLGGHNEQFF. CDR3 in DNA: TGTGCCAGCAGTTTGGGTGGACACAATGAGCAGTTCTTC.

This clonotype was counted a single time. The chain links TRBV29-1 to TRBJ1-5; D is uncertain. Germline loops: CDR1 SQVTM, CDR2 ANQGSEA. The ends were cut back, 4 bases at V and 8 bases at J, with 18 bases in the middle. This CDR3 has 14 residues. The CDR3 nucleotides are TGCAGCGTTGCGACCCTAAACTTGGGCGAGCCCCAGCATTTT. As protein: CSVATLNLGEPQHF. Together with reference TRBV29-1 and TRBJ1-5, the CDR3 gives the full variable domain: SAVISQKPSRDICQRGTSLTIQCQVDSQVTMMFWYRQQPGQSLTLIATANQGSEATYESGFVIDKFPISRPNLTFSTLTVSNMSPEDSSIYLCSVATLNLGEPQHFGDGTRLSIL.

This clonotype was seen at least ten times. The chain links TRBV7-2 to TRBJ2-3; 8 nucleotides agree with TRBD2. The CDR3 has 15 amino acids. V shed 4 bases and J 6 bases; nucleotides not matched to a gene: 9. Per germline, CDR1 SGHTA and CDR2 FQGNSA. CDR3 region: CASSSTGGPGDTQYF. The CDR3 DNA reads TGTGCCAGCAGCTCCACGGGGGGGCCAGGGGATACGCAGTATTTT.

There are a few counts of this clonotype. This chain uses TRBV7-2 with TRBJ2-1; a possible D gene is TRBD2 (5 bases). Trimming shortened V by 3 bases and J by 12 bases, and 21 bases separated the two germline ends. The CDR3 covers 15 residues. Per the germline V gene, CDR1 is SGHTA and CDR2 is FQGNSA. The CDR3 spells CASSLPLRLARVQFF. In DNA, the CDR3 is TGTGCCAGCAGCTTGCCTCTGCGGCTAGCCCGGGTGCAGTTCTTC.

The chain recombines TRBV9 with TRBJ2-7; D is perhaps TRBD1 or TRBD2 (5 bases each). Trimming took off 0 bases at V and 7 bases at J, with 11 bases between the two ends. Germline V gene lookup returns CDR1 SGDLS and CDR2 YYNGEE. The CDR3 has 13 residues. The CDR3 bases are TGTGCCAGCAGCGTAGGAGGGGCCTTAGAGCAGTACTTC. Its protein is CASSVGGALEQYF.

The rearrangement joins TRBV7-6 to TRBJ2-5, with D uncertain. Germline CDR1 reads SGHVS; CDR2 reads FNYEAQ. This CDR3 spans 13 amino acids. Trimming removed 5 bases at V and 7 bases at J, with 14 bases between. The CDR3 DNA reads TGTGCCAGCAGCCCCGCGCAGGCCGGGACCCAGTACTTC. Its translation is CASSPAQAGTQYF.

V usage is TRBV12-3 or TRBV12-4 and J usage is TRBJ2-1; TRBD1 aligns across 8 bases. The CDR3 contains 15 residues. Trimming took 3 bases from V and 3 from J; bases not matched to a gene: 4. The CDR3 loop reads CASSFDRGIYNEQFF. The CDR3 DNA is TGTGCCAGCAGTTTCGACAGGGGTATCTACAATGAGCAGTTCTTC.

The gene calls are TRBV18 and TRBJ2-1; possible D gene TRBD1, 6 bases. CDR1 and CDR2 from the germline V gene are KGHSH and LQKENI. This CDR3 spans 15 amino acids. The germline V and J ends were trimmed by 2 bases and 1 base, with 9 bases remaining between them. CDR3 residues: CASSPGQISYNEQFF. CDR3 nucleotide sequence: TGTGCCAGCTCACCAGGACAGATATCCTACAATGAGCAGTTCTTC.

This clonotype was found many times. This chain connects TRBV7-9 to TRBJ2-2; TRBD2 matches 15 bases. Trimming removed 5 bases from V and 4 bases from J; junction bases left unmatched: 11. Germline values: CDR1 SEHNR, CDR2 FQNEAQ (reference sequence). The CDR3 is 19 amino acids. The CDR3 coding sequence is TGTGCCAGCAGCGCCGTCCCCGGGACTAGCGGGGGGAGCACCGGGGAGCTGTTTTTT. This translates into CASSAVPGTSGGSTGELFF.

The genes are TRBV7-6 and TRBJ1-4, with D unresolved. Germline CDR1 is SGHVS and CDR2 is FNYEAQ. The germline V and J ends were trimmed by 5 bases and 3 bases, with 7 bases remaining between them. The CDR3 runs to 13 residues. The CDR3 bases are TGTGCCAGCAGCCGTCCCCCTAATGAAAAACTGTTTTTT. It is translated as CASSRPPNEKLFF.

Turning to this clonotype: The junction departs from the called germline gene at one end, perhaps through a read error. The V gene is TRBV7-2, the J gene TRBJ1-2, with 9 bases fitting TRBD1. Germline V gene sequence: CDR1 SGHTA, CDR2 FQGNSA. The CDR3 loop spans 16 amino acids. The CDR3 region has the DNA TGTGCCAGCAGCAAAACCACAGGGGGCGAAGTCTATGACTACACCTTC. Amino acids: CASSKTTGGEVYDYTF.

A few counts support this clonotype. V is TRBV12-3 or TRBV12-4 and J is TRBJ2-1; 8 positions agree with TRBD2. This CDR3 has 12 amino acids. V gave up 8 bases and J gave up 6 bases; unmatched junction bases: 3. Written as DNA, the CDR3 is TGTGCCAGCCAGACTAGCGCCAATGAGCAGTTCTTC. Its translation is CASQTSANEQFF.

This clonotype has just a few counts. This chain uses TRBV7-2 with TRBJ2-1, with D possibly matching TRBD2 (5 bases). Germline V gene data show CDR1 as SGHTA and CDR2 as FQGNSA. The germline V and J ends were trimmed by 5 bases and 7 bases, with 18 bases remaining between them. The CDR3 has 15 residues. The CDR3 here is CASSLVWTDGNEQFF. The CDR3, as DNA: TGTGCCAGCAGCCTCGTTTGGACTGACGGGAATGAGCAGTTCTTC. The variable domain in full, completed from reference TRBV7-2 and TRBJ2-1, reads GAGVSQSPSNKVTEKGKDVELRCDPISGHTALYWYRQSLGQGLEFLIYFQGNSAPDKSGLPSDRFSAERTGGSVSTLTIQRTQQEDSAVYLCASSLVWTDGNEQFFGPGTRLTVL.

This clonotype has only a few counts. The genes are TRBV20-1 and TRBJ2-5; 10 bases are a match to TRBD2. V shed 5 bases, J shed 4 bases, and the junction held 7 bases outside the gene matches. The CDR3 is 14 amino acids. Germline-derived CDR1 and CDR2 are DFQATT and SNEGSKA (reference sequence). The CDR3: CSARTSGLLETQYF. For the CDR3, the DNA is TGCAGTGCTCGGACTAGCGGCCTTTTAGAGACCCAGTACTTC.

This chain connects TRBV7-9 to TRBJ1-4, with TRBD1 matching 7 bases. The CDR3 extends over 14 amino acids. Germline CDR1 is SEHNR and CDR2 is FQNEAQ (reference sequence). V lost 5 bases, J lost 5 bases, and 5 bases stayed unmatched. CDR3 sequence: CASSRGQPNEKLFF. The CDR3 region has the DNA TGTGCCAGCAGCCGGGGACAGCCCAATGAAAAACTGTTTTTT.

The sample holds a few counts of this clonotype. The CDR3: CASSKTGGQYF. For the CDR3, the DNA is TGTGCCAGCAGCAAAACAGGTGGGCAGTATTTT. J is TRBJ2-3 and V is TRBV27, with TRBD1 as a possible D gene (5 bases). V was cut by 6 bases and J by 11 bases, with 12 bases left in between. This CDR3 region has 11 residues. Per the germline V gene, CDR1 is MNHEY and CDR2 is SMNVEV (reference sequence).

This clonotype was picked up many times. The V call is TRBV7-2, the J call TRBJ2-3; the D gene could be TRBD1 or TRBD2 (5 bases each). Germline CDR1 reads SGHTA; CDR2 reads FQGNSA. The CDR3 spans 16 residues. V lost 3 bases and J 0 bases, leaving 13 bases between the germline ends. CDR3 protein: CASSLQGTQSTDTQYF. CDR3 bases: TGTGCCAGCAGCTTGCAAGGGACGCAGAGCACAGATACGCAGTATTTT.

In this sample, this clonotype turned up a few times. V and J are TRBV7-2 and TRBJ2-5; maybe TRBD1 (6 bases). CDR3 length: 14 residues. V was trimmed by 1 base and J by 6 bases, leaving 12 bases between them. Germline-derived CDR1 and CDR2 are SGHTA and FQGNSA. For the CDR3, the DNA is TGTGCCAGCAGCTTAGATTCAGGGGCAAAGACCCAGTACTTC. Translating it yields CASSLDSGAKTQYF.

As to this clonotype: The junction differs from germline at one of its ends, possibly a read error. The chain couples TRBV5-3 to TRBJ1-1; D gene unclear. TRBV5-3 is identified as an open reading frame with a role that is uncertain. The CDR3 totals 14 residues. The CDR3 coding sequence is TGTGCCAGCAGCTTGGTAGATCCAGGCACTGAAGCTTTCTTT. Translated: CASSLVDPGTEAFF.

This chain uses TRBV5-4 with TRBJ1-2; 10 nucleotides match TRBD1. Germline assignment: CDR1 SGHNT and CDR2 YYREEE (reference sequence). The ends lost 0 bases at V and 0 bases at J; junction bases unmatched: 8. The CDR3 length is 18 residues. CDR3 nucleotides: TGTGCCAGCAGCTTGGTAGGGACAGGGGCATCTACTAACTATGGCTACACCTTC. This translates into CASSLVGTGASTNYGYTF.